The T cell receptor (beta chain) under discussion was sequenced for a study of CD8+ T cells in alopecia areata. Study-wide results and caveats: In scalp and blood during tofacitinib, many expanded lesional clones persisted. Between patients, shared TCR sequences were less clear than in mice. This was possibly due in part to HLA diversity in the patient population.

The CDR3 has 15 residues. Between the trimmed V and J ends, which lost 6 bases and 5 bases, there was a span of 19 bases. Germline CDR1 MDHEN, CDR2 SYDVKM. On this clone: Its antigen is still unknown.

RNA extraction and reverse transcription yielded cDNA as sequencing template. Clones were read by immunoSEQ multiplex PCR, and TCRdb kept only the in-frame ones, dropping some. The table lists approximately 280,000 clones, roughly 50% of them singletons, with more than 1.5% in the top ten. The sample's treatment: oral pan-JAK inhibitor, 5-10 mg twice daily. This sequence was found in a human donor with alopecia areata. The specimen comprised CD4+ T cells sorted from blood, sampled at week 24, from a patient treated with tofacitinib. V usage is TRBV28 and J usage is TRBJ1-2; D might be TRBD1 (6 bases). CDR3 DNA: TGTGCCAGCAGGCTATCCGGACAGAGTATATATGGCTACACCTTC. Residues: CASRLSGQSIYGYTF.